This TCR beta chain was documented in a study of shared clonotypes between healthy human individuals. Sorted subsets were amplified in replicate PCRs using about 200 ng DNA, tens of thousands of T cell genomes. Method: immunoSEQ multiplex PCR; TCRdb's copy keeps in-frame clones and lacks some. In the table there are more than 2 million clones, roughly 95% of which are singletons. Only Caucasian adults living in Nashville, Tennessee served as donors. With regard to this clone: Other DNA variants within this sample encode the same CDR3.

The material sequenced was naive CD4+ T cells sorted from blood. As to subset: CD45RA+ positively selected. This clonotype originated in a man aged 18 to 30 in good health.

The CDR3 nucleotides are TGTGCCTGGAGTGCTGGGGTCGGCTCACCCCTCCACTTT. It translates to CAWSAGVGSPLHF. The V and J genes are TRBV30 and TRBJ1-6; unclear D gene. The CDR3 has 13 amino acids. V was shortened by 1 base and J by 10 bases, with 11 bases between the two germline ends. Germline-derived CDR1 and CDR2 are GTSNPN and SVGIG (reference sequence).